Described below is a single TCR beta chain sequence and its context. As yet, its antigen is unknown. The sample originates from a study of vaccination and CD4 T cells after COVID-19. Study overall: Convalescent patients had positive nasal swab PCR results for SARS-CoV-2. Disease was mild in about nine and severe in one. Typically, post-vaccine samples were obtained a median approximately 74 days after dose two, within a range of 14 to 241. Broader study findings: In convalescent patients, a median roughly 90% of reactive clones appeared only post-vaccination.

The CDR3 covers 15 residues. V was clipped by 0 bases and J by 7 bases, with 10 bases between them. CDR1 is LNHNV and CDR2 is YYDKDF in the germline V gene (reference sequence). TCRdb recomputed calls from the PCR reads with MiXCR, one row per CDR3 protein. The sample lists more than 12,000 distinct CDR3 sequences; 65% to 70% were seen once. The source material was CD4+ T cells from blood, sampled after SARS-CoV-2 vaccination. The sequence was obtained from a human donor who had recovered from COVID-19. V usage is TRBV15 and J usage is TRBJ1-6, with D hard to call. CDR3 sequence (DNA): TGTGCCACCAGCAGAGATACACACCAGAATTCACCCCTCCACTTT. This codes for CATSRDTHQNSPLHF.